This TCR beta chain was captured by sequencing in a study of blood T cells in healthy people across ages. A few counts support this clonotype. Germline V gene data show CDR1 as SNHLY and CDR2 as FYNNEI. V shed 7 bases and J shed 14 bases, with 20 bases lying between them. This CDR3 has 12 amino acids. PBMCs, at least 7 million per sample, were isolated. A sample-barcoded 5' primer and a J-beta primer mix were used in a second PCR of about 7 to 12 cycles. Each cDNA molecule was tagged by a template-switch adaptor with 12 random nucleotides. Each CDR3 protein gets one entry after TCRdb re-called the 5' RACE reads with MiXCR. The data show over 500,000 distinct CDR3 sequences, 27% seen once. The same sample was also used in a study of T cells of mothers and their children. From that second work: All RNA that had been extracted was used for cDNA synthesis at 1.5 ug per 15 ul.

This TCR was sampled from a boy younger than 10 in good health. Sequencing was carried out using blood. J is TRBJ2-5 and V is TRBV2; perhaps TRBD2 as D (5 bases). CDR3 in DNA: TGTGCCAGCACCGAACCCGGGGAGCCACAATACTTC. Translated, it gives CASTEPGEPQYF.